The present TCR beta chain was sequenced within a study of blood T cell repertoires in COVID-19. Study information: Sites in the United States, Italy and Spain provided acute and convalescent COVID-19 samples.

The CDR3 runs to 13 residues. Germline V lookup: CDR1 LGHDT, CDR2 YNNKEL (reference sequence). The V and J ends lost 1 base and 10 bases, in that order; junction bases with no gene match: 4. This clone was recorded many times. Original methodology: Amplification with reference gene primers provided the estimates of nucleated cell counts. The repertoire was sequenced with immunoSEQ multiplex PCR; TCRdb's copy has only in-frame clones and lacks some. That table gives V, J and clone size, and the DNA gave D and trimming. Of fewer than 250,000 clones listed, approximately 82% were seen once; the top ten hold less than 3.5%.

The chain has TRBV3-1 (or the pseudogene TRBV3-2) and TRBJ2-3, with 8 nucleotides matching TRBD2. The receptor was derived from a man between 50 and 59 years old with active or convalescent COVID-19. Sequencing used peripheral blood. The CDR3 region is CASSQGTSRPQYF. DNA of the CDR3: TGTGCCAGCAGCCAAGGGACTAGCCGGCCGCAGTATTTT.